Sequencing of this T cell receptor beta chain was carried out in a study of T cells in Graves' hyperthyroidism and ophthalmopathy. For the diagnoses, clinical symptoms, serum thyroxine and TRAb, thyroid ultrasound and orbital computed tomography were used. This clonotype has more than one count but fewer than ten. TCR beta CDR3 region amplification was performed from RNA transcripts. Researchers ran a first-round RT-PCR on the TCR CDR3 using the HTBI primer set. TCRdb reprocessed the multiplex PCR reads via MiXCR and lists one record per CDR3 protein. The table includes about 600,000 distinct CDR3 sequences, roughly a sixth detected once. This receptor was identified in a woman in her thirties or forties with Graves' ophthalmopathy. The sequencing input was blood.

The DNA of the CDR3 is TGCAGTGCTGAGAGGCTGGGGTTGGGAGAAAAACTGTTTTTT. Translation: CSAERLGLGEKLFF. The gene calls are TRBV20-1 and TRBJ1-4; D is uncertain. This CDR3 comprises 14 residues. V lost 5 bases to trimming and J lost 8 bases, with 18 bases between them. Germline V gene sequence: CDR1 DFQATT, CDR2 SNEGSKA (reference sequence).